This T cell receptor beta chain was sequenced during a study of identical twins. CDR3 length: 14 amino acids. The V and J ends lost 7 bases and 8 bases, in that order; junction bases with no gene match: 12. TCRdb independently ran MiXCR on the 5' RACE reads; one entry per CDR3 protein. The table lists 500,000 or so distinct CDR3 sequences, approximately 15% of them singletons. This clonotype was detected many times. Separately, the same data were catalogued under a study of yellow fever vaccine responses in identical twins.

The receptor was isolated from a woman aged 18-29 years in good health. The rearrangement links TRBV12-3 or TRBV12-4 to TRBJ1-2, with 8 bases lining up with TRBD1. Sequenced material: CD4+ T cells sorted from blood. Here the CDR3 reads CASTLWLDRAGYTF. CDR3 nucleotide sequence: TGTGCCAGCACCCTATGGTTGGACAGGGCAGGCTACACCTTC.